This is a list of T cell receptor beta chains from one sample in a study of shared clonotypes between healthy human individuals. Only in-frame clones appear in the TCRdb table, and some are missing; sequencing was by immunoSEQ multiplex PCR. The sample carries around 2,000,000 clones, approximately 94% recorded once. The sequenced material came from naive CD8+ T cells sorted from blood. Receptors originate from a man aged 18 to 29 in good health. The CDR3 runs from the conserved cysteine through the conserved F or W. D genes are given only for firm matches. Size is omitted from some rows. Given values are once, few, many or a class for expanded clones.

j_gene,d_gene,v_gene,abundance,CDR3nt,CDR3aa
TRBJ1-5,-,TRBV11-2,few,TGTGCCAGCAGCCTCAACACGGATAGCAATCAGCCCCAGCATTTT,CASSLNTDSNQPQHF
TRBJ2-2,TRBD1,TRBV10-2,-,TGCGCCAGCGACGCTACCGGGACAGGGTACACCGGGGAGCTGTTTTTT,CASDATGTGYTGELFF
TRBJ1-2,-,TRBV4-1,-,TGCGCCAGCAGCCAGGGAGCACAGCTCCCACTCTATGGCTACACCTTC,CASSQGAQLPLYGYTF
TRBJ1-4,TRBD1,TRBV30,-,TGTGCCTGGAGTTTCCTAGGGGGCCTTTGTGAAAAACTGTTTTTT,CAWSFLGGLCEKLFF
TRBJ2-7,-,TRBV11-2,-,TGTGCCAGCAGTAGAGACATCTACTCCTACGAGCAGTACTTC,CASSRDIYSYEQYF
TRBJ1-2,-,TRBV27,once,TGTGCCAGCCTGGGCTCGCAGGGCGCAAACTATGGCTACACCTTC,CASLGSQGANYGYTF
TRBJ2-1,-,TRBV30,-,TGTGCCTGGAGTGTTACAGGGCCGTTCGATGAGCAGTTCTTC,CAWSVTGPFDEQFF
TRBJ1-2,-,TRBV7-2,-,TGTGCCAGCAGCTTATGGGAGGGTTCGGGGGCAGGAAACTATGGCTACACCTTC,CASSLWEGSGAGNYGYTF
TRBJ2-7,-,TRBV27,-,TGTGCCAGCAAATCCTTTCCGGGGTACGAGCAGTACTTC,CASKSFPGYEQYF
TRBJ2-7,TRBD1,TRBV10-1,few,TGCGCCAGCAGCCCCGGGACAGGGTCCGAGCAGTACTTC,CASSPGTGSEQYF
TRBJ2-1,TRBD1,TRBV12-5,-,TGTGCTAGTGGTTTGCCCCGACAGGGGGCGACTCCCGATGAGCAGTTCTTC,CASGLPRQGATPDEQFF
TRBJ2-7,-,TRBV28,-,TGTGCCAGCAGTTTCTTCCCGGCAGGCTCCTACGAGCAGTACTTC,CASSFFPAGSYEQYF
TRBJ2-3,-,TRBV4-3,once,TGCGCCAGCAGCCAGACCCGGGATCCTCGCACAGATACGCAGTATTTT,CASSQTRDPRTDTQYF
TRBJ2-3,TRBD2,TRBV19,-,TGTGCCAGTAGTATCCCTAGCGGACGAGATACGCAGTATTTT,CASSIPSGRDTQYF
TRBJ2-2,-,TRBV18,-,TGTGCCAGCTCACCGGGCACAATTTCCACCGGGGAGCTGTTTTTT,CASSPGTISTGELFF
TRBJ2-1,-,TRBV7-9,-,TGTGCCAGCAGCTTAGGAAGGGGAACCCACAATGAGCAGTTCTTC,CASSLGRGTHNEQFF
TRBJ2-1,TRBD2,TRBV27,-,TGTGCCAGCAGTTTACTAGCGGGAGGGGCTGGGCAGTTCTTC,CASSLLAGGAGQFF
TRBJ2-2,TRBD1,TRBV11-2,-,TGTGCCAGCAGCTTACCGGGACAGGTAGTCACCGGGGAGCTGTTTTTT,CASSLPGQVVTGELFF
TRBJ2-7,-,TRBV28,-,TGTGCCAGCAGTTTGGCCGGGGGCGAGTACGAGCAGTACTTC,CASSLAGGEYEQYF
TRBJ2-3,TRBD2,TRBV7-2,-,TGTGCCAGCAGCTTAGGGGCTAGCGGATACACAGATACGCAGTATTTT,CASSLGASGYTDTQYF
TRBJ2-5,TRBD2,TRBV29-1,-,TGCAGCGTTCCTGGACTAGCGGGAAGCCAAGAGACCCAGTACTTC,CSVPGLAGSQETQYF
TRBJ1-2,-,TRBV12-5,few,TGTGCTAGTGGTTTGCCGGAAGCTGGCTACACCTTC,CASGLPEAGYTF
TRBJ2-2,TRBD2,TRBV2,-,TGTGCCAGCAGTGTATCCGGGACTAGCGGGAGATACACCGGGGAGCTGTTTTTT,CASSVSGTSGRYTGELFF
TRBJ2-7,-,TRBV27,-,TGTGCCAGCAGTTTATCGAGCTGGCCCTCCTACGAGCAGTACTTC,CASSLSSWPSYEQYF
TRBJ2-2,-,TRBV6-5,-,TGTGCCAGCAGCTCCGGGACGGAGAACACCGGGGAGCTGTTTTTT,CASSSGTENTGELFF
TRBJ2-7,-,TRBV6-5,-,TGTGCCAGCAGTTACCGGGGACCCATCTACGAGCAGTACTTC,CASSYRGPIYEQYF
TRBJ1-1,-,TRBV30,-,TGTGCCTGGAGTCCGCAGACGAACACTGAAGCTTTCTTT,CAWSPQTNTEAFF
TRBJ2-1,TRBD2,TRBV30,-,TGTGCCTGGACCCCGGGACTACTAAATGAGCAGTTCTTC,CAWTPGLLNEQFF
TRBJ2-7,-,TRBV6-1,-,TGTGCCAGCAGTGGAGGTGTGAGCGAGCAGTACTTC,CASSGGVSEQYF
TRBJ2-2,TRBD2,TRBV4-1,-,TGCGCCAGCAGCCAAGCGGGAGGAGGCACCGGGGAGCTGTTTTTT,CASSQAGGGTGELFF
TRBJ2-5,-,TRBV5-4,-,TGTGCCAGCAGCTTGGGTACGGGGGCTTACGGAGAGACCCAGTACTTC,CASSLGTGAYGETQYF
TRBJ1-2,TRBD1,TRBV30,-,TGTGCCTGGAGCGCCGGGACAGGGGATGGCTACACCTTC,CAWSAGTGDGYTF
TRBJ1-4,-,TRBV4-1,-,TGCGCCAGCAGCCAGACAGATATTAATGAAAAACTGTTTTTT,CASSQTDINEKLFF
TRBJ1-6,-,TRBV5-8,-,TGTGCCAGCAGCTTGCAGGGCTATAATTCACCCCTCCACTTT,CASSLQGYNSPLHF
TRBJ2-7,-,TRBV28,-,TGTGCCAGCAGTTTAAATTGGGGTCAGGGAAACTACGAGCAGTACTTC,CASSLNWGQGNYEQYF
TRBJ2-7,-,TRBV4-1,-,TGCGCCAGCAGCCAAAACCAGGGGAACGAGCAGTACTTC,CASSQNQGNEQYF
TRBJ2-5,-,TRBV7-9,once,TGTGCCAGCAGCCCACCCCGGGGGCAAGAGACCCAGTACTTC,CASSPPRGQETQYF
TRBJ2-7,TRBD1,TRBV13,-,TGTGCCAGCAGCTTAGGCCCGGGACAGGGCGCCTACGAGCAGTACTTC,CASSLGPGQGAYEQYF
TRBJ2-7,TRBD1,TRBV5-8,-,TGTGCCAGCAGCCAGGGACAGGGTTACGACGAGCAGTACTTC,CASSQGQGYDEQYF
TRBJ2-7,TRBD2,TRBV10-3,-,TGTGCCATCAGTCTAGCGGGCTCCTACGAGCAGTACTTC,CAISLAGSYEQYF
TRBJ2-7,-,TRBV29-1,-,TGCAGCGTTGAGGAGGGACACGATAGCTCCTACGAGCAGTACTTC,CSVEEGHDSSYEQYF